These T cell receptor beta chains were read from a single sample in a study of cytomegalovirus exposure and HLA in healthy donors. Clones were sequenced by immunoSEQ multiplex PCR, and TCRdb holds only the in-frame ones, with some missing. The data hold about 140,000 clones, with 82% observed a single time. The sequenced material came from PBMCs. The receptors derive from a male donor in good health and CMV-seronegative. CDR3s leave out the opening cysteine and the closing phenylalanine or tryptophan.

j_call: TRBJ2-1
v_call: TRBV2
cdr3_aa: ASSVPVYNEQF

j_call: TRBJ1-5
v_call: TRBV27
cdr3_aa: ASSLAGQGGNQPQH

j_call: TRBJ1-5
v_call: TRBV4-3
cdr3_aa: ASSPQVDQPQH

j_call: TRBJ2-7
v_call: TRBV5-4
cdr3_aa: ASSYEGAEDEQY

j_call: TRBJ2-1
v_call: TRBV9
cdr3_aa: ASSVGGTGIYNEQF

j_call: TRBJ2-7
v_call: TRBV5-1
cdr3_aa: ASSRPRQGAHEQY

j_call: TRBJ1-3
v_call: TRBV27
cdr3_aa: ASSFLRPTGQLQDSGNTIY

j_call: TRBJ1-5
v_call: TRBV30
cdr3_aa: AWRAGTGEAQPQH

j_call: TRBJ1-1
v_call: TRBV30
cdr3_aa: AWTWTGNEAF

j_call: TRBJ2-2
v_call: TRBV30
cdr3_aa: ACVITGELF

j_call: TRBJ2-7
v_call: TRBV7-2
cdr3_aa: ASSWASKEQY

j_call: TRBJ2-2
v_call: TRBV9
cdr3_aa: ASSVEDTPNTGELF

j_call: TRBJ2-7
v_call: TRBV19
cdr3_aa: ASTPTSGSFYEQY

j_call: TRBJ2-3
v_call: TRBV7-9
cdr3_aa: ASSPSGRDTQY

j_call: TRBJ2-2
v_call: TRBV21-1
cdr3_aa: ASSKGGLAGENTGELF

j_call: TRBJ2-4
v_call: TRBV4-1
cdr3_aa: ASSPQLTLPKNIQY

j_call: TRBJ2-1
v_call: TRBV4-1
cdr3_aa: ASSPSTGDYNEQF

j_call: TRBJ2-7
v_call: TRBV15
cdr3_aa: ATSARYERYEQY

j_call: TRBJ2-1
v_call: TRBV4-3
cdr3_aa: ARVSSAGSSFGYNEQF

j_call: TRBJ2-5
v_call: TRBV5-4
cdr3_aa: ASREGSETQY

j_call: TRBJ2-1
v_call: TRBV19
cdr3_aa: ASGFSSYNEQF

j_call: TRBJ2-7
v_call: TRBV14
cdr3_aa: ASSQALAGVHEQY

j_call: TRBJ2-3
v_call: TRBV5-4
cdr3_aa: ASSFGLASADTQY

j_call: TRBJ2-7
v_call: TRBV5-4
cdr3_aa: ASSTDRGGSYEQY

j_call: TRBJ2-3
v_call: TRBV30
cdr3_aa: AWSWGAVRGTDTQY

j_call: TRBJ1-5
v_call: TRBV7-9
cdr3_aa: ASSLGTEDQPQH

j_call: TRBJ2-3
v_call: TRBV5-4
cdr3_aa: ASSSGLAASTDTQY

j_call: TRBJ2-3
v_call: TRBV5-1
cdr3_aa: ASSSETLDTQY

j_call: TRBJ2-1
v_call: TRBV4-2
cdr3_aa: ASSQDLLALNYNEQF

j_call: TRBJ1-2
v_call: TRBV7-9
cdr3_aa: ASSLARGDGRNYGYT

j_call: TRBJ2-7
v_call: TRBV6-5
cdr3_aa: ASRKQGAHEQY

j_call: TRBJ2-1
v_call: TRBV13
cdr3_aa: ASSSTGVKDNEQF

j_call: TRBJ2-3
v_call: TRBV7-3
cdr3_aa: ASRGELAGPDTQY

j_call: TRBJ2-2
v_call: TRBV29-1
cdr3_aa: SVGGTPEPGELF

j_call: -
v_call: TRBV13
cdr3_aa: ASTFGRGYEQY

j_call: TRBJ2-1
v_call: TRBV19
cdr3_aa: ASSILAGPSSYNEQF

j_call: TRBJ2-7
v_call: TRBV28
cdr3_aa: ASSSAGTFHSYEQY

j_call: TRBJ1-2
v_call: TRBV2
cdr3_aa: ASSGQGRDYGYT

j_call: TRBJ1-6
v_call: TRBV7-9
cdr3_aa: ASSLSSSPLH

j_call: TRBJ2-1
v_call: TRBV30
cdr3_aa: ASTFASSYNEQF